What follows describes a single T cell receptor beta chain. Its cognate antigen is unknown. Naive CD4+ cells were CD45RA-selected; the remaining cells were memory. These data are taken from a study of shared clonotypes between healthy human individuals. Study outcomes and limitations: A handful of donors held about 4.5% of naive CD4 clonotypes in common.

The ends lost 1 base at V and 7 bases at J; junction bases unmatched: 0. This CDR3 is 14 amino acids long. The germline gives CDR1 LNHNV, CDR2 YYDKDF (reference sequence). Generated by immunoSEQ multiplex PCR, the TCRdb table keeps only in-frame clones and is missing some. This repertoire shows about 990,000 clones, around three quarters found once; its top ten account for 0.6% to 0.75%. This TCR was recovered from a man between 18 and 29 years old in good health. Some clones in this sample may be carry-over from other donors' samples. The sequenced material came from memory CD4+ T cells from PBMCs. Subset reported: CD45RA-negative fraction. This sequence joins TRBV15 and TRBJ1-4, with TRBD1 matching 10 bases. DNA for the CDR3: TGTGCCACCAGCAGAGGGACAGGGGGTGAAAAACTGTTTTTT. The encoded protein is CATSRGTGGEKLFF.